Shown below are 30 T cell receptor beta chains from a single sample sequenced in a study of OX40 agonist ivuxolimab in advanced cancers. Profiling relied on immunoSEQ multiplex PCR, and the TCRdb table lists in-frame clones only, not all of them. The sample gives 65,000 to 80,000 clones, about nine tenths of which show up once; more than 9.5% is in the top ten. This specimen was CD4+ or CD8+ T cells sorted from blood, taken in a trial of the OX40 agonist ivuxolimab. These receptors originate from an adult with an advanced solid tumor such as melanoma, head and neck, liver or kidney cancer.

The gene calls are TRBV2 and TRBJ1-5, with D possibly TRBD1 on 5 matching bases. CDR3 length: 15 amino acids. The germline gives CDR1 SNHLY, CDR2 FYNNEI. V shed 7 bases and J shed 1 base, with 14 bases lying between them. The CDR3: CASKIGEGSNQPQHF. Here the CDR3 DNA reads TGTGCCAGCAAAATCGGCGAGGGGAGCAATCAGCCCCAGCATTTT.

The chain links TRBV5-6 to TRBJ2-7; TRBD1 is a possible D gene (6 bases). V shed 4 bases and J shed 1 base, with 15 bases lying between them. Germline values: CDR1 SGHDT, CDR2 YYEEEE. This CDR3 spans 15 amino acids. This CDR3 is CASSRVGQGSYEQYF. The CDR3 DNA reads as TGTGCCAGCAGCCGGGTCGGGCAGGGGTCCTACGAGCAGTACTTC.

This clone has a single count. This chain connects TRBV14 to TRBJ2-5; possible D gene TRBD2, 6 bases. This CDR3 has 16 amino acids. The V end lost 0 bases, the J end lost 2 bases, and 13 bases lay between the germline ends. CDR1 and CDR2 from the germline V gene are SGHDN and FVKESK. The CDR3 nucleotides read TGTGCCAGCAGCCAAGAATCGGGGGAAGGGCAAGAGACCCAGTACTTC. It yields the protein CASSQESGEGQETQYF.

CDR3 coding DNA: TGTGCCAGCAGCCACGCAGGTCCCCCCTACAATGAGCAGTTCTTC. Translated: CASSHAGPPYNEQFF. The chain is built from TRBV6-4 and TRBJ2-1; D remains unclear. Germline loops: CDR1 MRHNA, CDR2 SNTAGT. This CDR3 contains 15 residues. Trimming left V 6 bases short and J 2 bases short, with 14 bases between.

The genes are TRBV5-1 and TRBJ1-1; TRBD1 matches 7 bases. CDR3 length equals 16 residues. Germline lookup yields CDR1 SGHRS and CDR2 YFSETQ. With V trimmed by 3 bases and J by 0 bases, 8 bases remained unmatched. As DNA, the CDR3 is TGCGCCAGCAGCTCAAAGGGGACAGACCTGAACACTGAAGCTTTCTTT. Protein sequence: CASSSKGTDLNTEAFF.

The genes are TRBV6-6 and TRBJ1-5; the D gene is possibly TRBD1 (6 bases). The CDR3 consists of 16 residues. Germline V gives CDR1 MNHNY, CDR2 SVGAGI (reference sequence). Trimming removed 4 bases at V and 2 bases at J, with 15 bases between. The CDR3 bases are TGTGCCAGCAGTTCCGTACAGGGTGGTGGCAATCAGCCCCAGCATTTT. Translated, it gives CASSSVQGGGNQPQHF.

This chain links TRBV7-6 with TRBJ2-7; 7 bases match TRBD1. The CDR3 consists of 16 residues. Germline CDR1 SGHVS, CDR2 FNYEAQ. V shed 1 base, J shed 0 bases, and the junction held 6 bases outside the gene matches. CDR3 sequence (DNA): TGTGCCAGCAGCTTAGAGGGGGACAGTGTCTCCTACGAGCAGTACTTC. It codes for CASSLEGDSVSYEQYF.

This clone ranks as medium-sized (0.01 to 0.1%). The rearrangement joins TRBV4-3 to TRBJ1-5; D gene uncertain. The germline gives CDR1 LGHNA, CDR2 YSLEER. The CDR3 has 14 amino acids. The V end was cut by 0 bases, the J end by 1 base, with 4 bases between. CDR3 loop: CASSQDRSNQPQHF. CDR3 bases: TGCGCCAGCAGCCAAGATAGGAGCAATCAGCCCCAGCATTTT.

This clone has only one observation. The chain employs TRBV27 and TRBJ2-2, with TRBD1 as a possible D gene (6 bases). The CDR3 is made up of 18 amino acids. The germline V gene encodes CDR1 MNHEY and CDR2 SMNVEV (reference sequence). V lost 0 bases and J 2 bases, leaving 16 bases between the germline ends. The CDR3 sequence: CASSLSTVPGDNTGELFF. CDR3 in DNA: TGTGCCAGCAGTTTATCCACCGTTCCAGGGGATAACACCGGGGAGCTGTTTTTT.

This clone was counted only a few times. This chain joins TRBV27 and TRBJ1-2, with D possibly matching TRBD1 (5 bases). This CDR3 has 14 amino acids. In germline, CDR1 is MNHEY, CDR2 SMNVEV (reference sequence). Trimming left V 3 bases short and J 8 bases short, with 16 bases between. The CDR3 here is CASSFSGHGTGYTF. The CDR3 DNA reads TGTGCCAGCAGTTTCTCAGGACACGGGACGGGCTACACCTTC.

This clone occurred once. The chain couples TRBV5-1 to TRBJ2-2, with TRBD1 matching over 7 bases. Germline V gene sequence: CDR1 SGHRS, CDR2 YFSETQ. This CDR3 region has 16 residues. V gave up 0 bases and J gave up 1 base; unmatched junction bases: 3. The CDR3 sequence is CASSLGRTGNTGELFF. The CDR3 DNA sequence: TGCGCCAGCAGCTTGGGTCGGACAGGGAACACCGGGGAGCTGTTTTTT.

This clone was detected only a few times. The rearrangement joins TRBV6-5 to TRBJ1-4; D unresolved. V lost 0 bases to trimming and J lost 11 bases, with 10 bases between them. The CDR3 runs to 13 residues. Germline V lookup: CDR1 MNHEY, CDR2 SVGAGI. CDR3 coding DNA: TGTGCCAGCAGTTACTCCAGCGGCGGGAAACTGTTTTTT. As protein: CASSYSSGGKLFF.

The chain recombines TRBV5-1 with TRBJ2-1, with 15 bases fitting TRBD2. The CDR3 has 17 residues. CDR1 is SGHRS and CDR2 is YFSETQ in the germline V gene. Unmatched junction bases numbered 4, after V lost 3 bases and J lost 3 bases. CDR3 sequence: CASSSRTSGGVYNEQFF. Here the CDR3 DNA reads TGCGCCAGCAGCTCCAGGACTAGCGGGGGGGTCTACAATGAGCAGTTCTTC. The entire variable domain, with the rest obtained from reference TRBV5-1 and TRBJ2-1, is as follows: KAGVTQTPRYLIKTRGQQVTLSCSPISGHRSVSWYQQTPGQGLQFLFEYFSETQRNKGNFPGRFSGRQFSNSRSEMNVSTLELGDSALYLCASSSRTSGGVYNEQFFGPGTRLTVL.

The chain couples TRBV6-6 to TRBJ2-3; D is unresolved. The CDR3 is 10 amino acids. The germline V gene encodes CDR1 MNHNY and CDR2 SVGAGI (reference sequence). Trimming pared 8 bases from V and 5 bases from J, leaving 5 bases between. CDR3 bases: TGTGCCAGCTTAGAAGATACGCAGTATTTT. Translated, it gives CASLEDTQYF.

V and J are TRBV7-9 and TRBJ2-7, with D possibly matching TRBD1 (5 bases). The V gene lost 1 base and the J gene lost 3 bases, with 19 bases spanning the gap. CDR3 length: 17 amino acids. Germline V gene lookup returns CDR1 SEHNR and CDR2 FQNEAQ (reference sequence). The CDR3 nucleotides are TGTGCCAGCAGCTTAGTCCCGGACACCTTATTTCGCTACGAGCAGTACTTC. Residues: CASSLVPDTLFRYEQYF.

The V and J genes are TRBV6-5 and TRBJ1-3, with 8 nucleotides matching TRBD1. V shed 5 bases, J shed 2 bases, and the junction held 5 bases outside the gene matches. Looked up from germline, CDR1 is MNHEY and CDR2 is SVGAGI. The CDR3 covers 15 residues. The CDR3 nucleotides are TGTGCCAGCAGTCAACAGGGGGTGGCTGGAAACACCATATATTTT. The encoded protein is CASSQQGVAGNTIYF.

The chain links TRBV9 to TRBJ2-5; D gene uncertain. Trimming cost V 0 bases and J 2 bases, with 8 bases left between them. This CDR3 has 14 amino acids. Per the germline V gene, CDR1 is SGDLS and CDR2 is YYNGEE. CDR3 residues: CASSVGGLQETQYF. CDR3 in DNA: TGTGCCAGCAGCGTAGGGGGATTACAAGAGACCCAGTACTTC. The variable domain in full, with the rest retrieved from reference TRBV9 and TRBJ2-5, is DSGVTQTPKHLITATGQRVTLRCSPRSGDLSVYWYQQSLDQGLQFLIQYYNGEERAKGNILERFSAQQFPDLHSELNLSSLELGDSALYFCASSVGGLQETQYFGPGTRLLVL.

V usage is TRBV11-3 and J usage is TRBJ2-1; 9 nucleotides line up with TRBD1. Losses at the gene ends were 5 bases for V and 10 bases for J; bases not matched to a gene: 9. CDR3 size: 14 residues. Germline V lookup: CDR1 SGHNT, CDR2 YENEEA. Here the CDR3 reads CASSLWDRVDEQFF. CDR3 nucleotides: TGTGCCAGCAGCCTCTGGGACAGGGTTGACGAGCAGTTCTTC.

This sequence joins TRBV7-9 and TRBJ2-3; a weak D match, TRBD1 (6 bases). V was pared by 3 bases and J by 0 bases, with 13 bases between. CDR3 length: 16 residues. Germline V gives CDR1 SEHNR, CDR2 FQNEAQ (reference sequence). DNA for the CDR3: TGTGCCAGCAGCTTTTTGAGAGGGGGTAGCACAGATACGCAGTATTTT. It is translated as CASSFLRGGSTDTQYF.

This chain connects TRBV7-8 to TRBJ2-7; 9 bases fit TRBD1. With V trimmed by 1 base and J by 9 bases, 10 bases remained unmatched. The CDR3 runs to 15 residues. Germline assignment: CDR1 SGHVS and CDR2 FQNEAQ. This CDR3 is CASSLVDRGYEGQYF. The CDR3 DNA reads as TGTGCCAGCAGCTTAGTGGACAGGGGCTACGAGGGGCAGTACTTC.

The rearrangement links TRBV2 to TRBJ1-2, with 9 bases fitting TRBD1. CDR3 length: 15 residues. Looked up from germline, CDR1 is SNHLY and CDR2 is FYNNEI. V gave up 6 bases and J gave up 4 bases; unmatched junction bases: 9. The chain's CDR3 is CASRLGTGRSYGYTF. The CDR3 coding sequence is TGTGCCAGCAGGCTCGGGACAGGGCGAAGCTATGGCTACACCTTC.

The rearrangement joins TRBV27 to TRBJ2-7, with D possibly TRBD1 on 6 matching bases. This CDR3 has 15 amino acids. Trimming pared 3 bases from V and 7 bases from J, leaving 19 bases between. Germline V gene sequence: CDR1 MNHEY, CDR2 SMNVEV (reference sequence). The CDR3 bases are TGTGCCAGCAGTTTGGAAGGGGCAGGAAGGGGGGAGCAGTACTTC. It translates to CASSLEGAGRGEQYF.

This chain joins TRBV7-6 and TRBJ1-6; 7 nucleotides agree with TRBD1. This CDR3 is built from 17 residues. V was clipped by 3 bases and J by 9 bases; unmatched bases: 14. CDR1 is SGHVS, CDR2 FNYEAQ, per germline. Here the CDR3 DNA reads TGTGCCAGCAGCTTTAGCCCGAGGGGGCCCGAGGTTTCACCCCTCCACTTT. Its translation: CASSFSPRGPEVSPLHF.

Comment on this clone: Other DNA sequences in this sample translate to the same CDR3. The V call is TRBV6-1, the J call TRBJ1-4, with TRBD1 matching 9 bases. The CDR3 has 13 amino acids. In germline, CDR1 is MNHNS, CDR2 SASEGT. V was pared by 10 bases and J by 6 bases, with 6 bases of the junction left unmatched. CDR3 sequence reads: CAIHRGLDEKLFF. The CDR3 nucleotides are TGTGCCATCCACAGGGGGCTAGATGAAAAACTGTTTTTT.

Written as DNA, the CDR3 is TGTGCCAGCAGAGGGGGCAGCCGGAACACTGAAGCTTTCTTT. The encoded protein is CASRGGSRNTEAFF. The rearrangement uses TRBV6-1 and TRBJ1-1, with 7 bases identical to TRBD1. The CDR3 has 14 residues. The J segment lost 1 base and the V segment lost 6 bases, leaving 5 bases of the junction unmatched. The germline CDR1 and CDR2 sequences are MNHNS and SASEGT.

The chain has TRBV29-1 and TRBJ2-2, with 7 bases lining up with TRBD1. CDR1 and CDR2 (germline): SQVTM, ANQGSEA. The length of the CDR3 is 15 residues. J gave up 6 bases and V 4 bases, and 11 bases lay outside the gene matches. The CDR3 DNA follows: TGCAGCGTTGGGGTTGCCAGGGGGTTAGCCGGGGAGCTGTTTTTT. Translation gives CSVGVARGLAGELFF.

The chain recombines TRBV6-5 with TRBJ1-1; 7 nucleotides match TRBD1. CDR1 is MNHEY and CDR2 is SVGAGI in the germline V gene. V was pared by 0 bases and J by 5 bases, with 9 bases of the junction left unmatched. The CDR3 contains 16 residues. The CDR3 is CASSYSRQGPWTEAFF. The DNA for the CDR3 is TGTGCCAGCAGTTACTCGCGACAGGGTCCATGGACTGAAGCTTTCTTT.

This chain connects TRBV9 to TRBJ1-2, with 7 bases fitting TRBD1. The germline V gene has CDR1 SGDLS and CDR2 YYNGEE. The CDR3 is made up of 15 amino acids. Trimming at V came to 4 bases and at J to 1 base, leaving 7 bases not matched to a gene. CDR3: CASSHNRGNNYGYTF. In DNA form, the CDR3 reads TGTGCCAGCAGCCATAACAGGGGCAATAACTATGGCTACACCTTC.

V gene TRBV5-6 combines with J gene TRBJ1-3; D uncertain. CDR1 and CDR2 from the germline V gene are SGHDT and YYEEEE. V lost 4 bases to trimming and J lost 4 bases, with 18 bases between them. This CDR3 has 16 residues. CDR3 sequence (DNA): TGTGCCAGCAGCCTCGACCGGGTCTCGGGGGGAAACACCATATATTTT. Translated: CASSLDRVSGGNTIYF. Filled out from reference TRBV5-6 and TRBJ1-3, the complete variable domain reads DAGVTQSPTHLIKTRGQQVTLRCSPKSGHDTVSWYQQALGQGPQFIFQYYEEEERQRGNFPDRFSGHQFPNYSSELNVNALLLGDSALYLCASSLDRVSGGNTIYFGEGSWLTVV.

The rearrangement uses TRBV10-2 and TRBJ2-1; D might be TRBD1 (5 bases). Between the trimmed V and J ends, which lost 6 bases and 15 bases, there was a span of 21 bases. In germline, CDR1 is WSHSY, CDR2 SAAADI. This CDR3 region has 13 residues. Here the CDR3 DNA reads TGCGCCAGCAGGGATCTATGGGGCTCAACGCGGTTCTTC. Its translation is CASRDLWGSTRFF.